The 28 T cell receptor beta chains in this list originate from one sample, sequenced in a study of blood T cell repertoires in COVID-19. Sequencing used immunoSEQ multiplex PCR; TCRdb keeps in-frame clones, though not all of them. This table holds more than 200,000 clones, over 75% found once. The sample taken for sequencing was peripheral blood. These receptors originate from a man aged 50 to 59 with COVID-19, enrolled during active disease.

This clone has just one count. V is TRBV27 and J is TRBJ1-1; D gene unclear. The CDR3 runs to 20 residues. V was pared by 5 bases and J by 3 bases, with 31 bases between. CDR1 MNHEY and CDR2 SMNVEV come from the germline V gene (reference sequence). The CDR3 sequence is CASSPSPSFSPRIGDTEAFF. The CDR3 DNA reads TGTGCCAGCAGTCCTTCCCCTTCATTTTCCCCGCGGATCGGGGACACTGAAGCTTTCTTT.

The CDR3 sequence: CASSLLDQGNNEQFF. In DNA form, the CDR3 reads TGTGCCAGCAGCCTACTGGACCAGGGGAACAATGAGCAGTTCTTC. The chain combines TRBV7-6 with TRBJ2-1; possibly TRBD1 for D (6 bases). V lost 5 bases to trimming and J lost 5 bases, with 16 bases between them. Germline CDR1 is SGHVS and CDR2 is FNYEAQ. The CDR3 is made up of 15 amino acids.

The V and J genes are TRBV9 and TRBJ2-3; weak D call: TRBD1 (5 bases). Germline assignment: CDR1 SGDLS and CDR2 YYNGEE. The CDR3 is 17 residues long. V lost 1 base and J lost 0, with 15 bases in between. CDR3 region: CASSVRGGLTSTDTQYF. As DNA, the CDR3 is TGTGCCAGCAGCGTAAGGGGTGGGCTAACTAGCACAGATACGCAGTATTTT.

The rearrangement links TRBV6-6 to TRBJ1-1; D is ambiguous. The germline CDR1 and CDR2 sequences are MNHNY and SVGAGI (reference sequence). The V and J ends lost 3 bases and 0 bases respectively, with 11 bases between them. CDR3 length: 15 residues. The CDR3 DNA reads TGTGCCAGCAGTTATAGTCGGTTTATGAACACTGAAGCTTTCTTT. This encodes CASSYSRFMNTEAFF.

The chain has TRBV9 and TRBJ2-5; 11 nucleotides line up with TRBD2. The CDR3 is 17 residues long. Trimming at V came to 0 bases and at J to 0 bases, leaving 4 bases not matched to a gene. Germline CDR1 and CDR2: SGDLS and YYNGEE. For the CDR3, the DNA is TGTGCCAGCAGCGTAGTACGACTAGCGGGGTACCAAGAGACCCAGTACTTC. This sequence encodes CASSVVRLAGYQETQYF.

The chain employs TRBV6-1 and TRBJ1-5, with TRBD1 matching over 10 bases. Trimming removed 3 bases from V and 0 bases from J; junction bases left unmatched: 5. The CDR3 runs 17 residues. The V gene's germline CDR1 is MNHNS and CDR2 SASEGT. The CDR3 coding sequence is TGTGCCAGCAGTGAGGGGACAGGGGCTTTTAGCAATCAGCCCCAGCATTTT. Its protein is CASSEGTGAFSNQPQHF.

The chain has TRBV12-3 or TRBV12-4 and TRBJ1-1, with 8 nucleotides matching TRBD1. The CDR3 extends over 13 amino acids. J lost 7 bases, V lost 7 bases, and 8 bases had no gene match. The CDR3 reads CASIYRGVGEAFF. CDR3 DNA sequence: TGTGCCAGCATCTACAGGGGGGTGGGTGAAGCTTTCTTT.

The chain joins TRBV28 to TRBJ1-2, with a tentative D call TRBD1 (6 bases). The V end lost 6 bases, the J end lost 7 bases, and 15 bases lay between the germline ends. The CDR3 consists of 13 residues. The V gene's germline CDR1 is MDHEN and CDR2 SYDVKM. CDR3 loop: CASSPPTGLGYTF. CDR3 coding DNA: TGTGCCAGCAGCCCCCCGACAGGACTTGGCTACACCTTC.

This sequence joins TRBV18 and TRBJ2-3, with TRBD2 matching 11 bases. There are 15 residues in the CDR3. The V and J ends lost 3 bases and 3 bases, in that order; junction bases with no gene match: 2. CDR1 and CDR2 (germline): KGHSH, LQKENI. CDR3 bases: TGTGCCAGCTCACCCCCTAGCGGGAGGACAGATACGCAGTATTTT. Its protein product is CASSPPSGRTDTQYF.

The chain joins TRBV5-8 to TRBJ2-3, with D maybe TRBD1 (6 bases). V shed 4 bases and J shed 6 bases, with 12 bases lying between them. Germline V gene data show CDR1 as SGHTS and CDR2 as YDEGEE. This CDR3 comprises 13 residues. CDR3 in DNA: TGTGCCAGCAGCATATACAGGGTGGATACGCAGTATTTT. Its translation is CASSIYRVDTQYF.

CDR3 amino acids: CASSEDSNYGYTF. The CDR3 bases are TGTGCCAGCAGCGAGGACTCTAACTATGGCTACACCTTC. The chain uses TRBV5-5 and TRBJ1-2; D remains ambiguous. Germline-derived CDR1 and CDR2 are SGHKS and YYEKEE (reference sequence). V lost 4 bases to trimming and J lost 0 bases, with 7 bases between them. CDR3 size: 13 residues.

The chain combines TRBV7-9 with TRBJ2-3; the match to TRBD2 covers 10 bases. The V segment lost 1 base and the J segment 4 bases; nucleotides outside the gene matches: 2. The CDR3 runs 15 residues. The V gene's germline CDR1 is SEHNR and CDR2 FQNEAQ (reference sequence). The DNA of the CDR3 is TGTGCCAGCAGCTTAGGGAGCGGGAGGGCAGATACGCAGTATTTT. It codes for CASSLGSGRADTQYF.

The chain combines TRBV28 with TRBJ1-6; weak D call: TRBD1 (6 bases). Germline loops: CDR1 MDHEN, CDR2 SYDVKM. Trimming removed 2 bases at V and 9 bases at J, with 11 bases between. The CDR3 has 14 amino acids. The CDR3 sequence: CASSLHPRGSPLHF. The DNA of the CDR3 is TGTGCCAGCAGTTTACACCCCAGGGGTTCACCCCTCCACTTT.

As for this clone: Other nucleotide sequences from this sample produce the same CDR3. The rearrangement joins TRBV19 to TRBJ1-5; D not resolved. Germline lookup yields CDR1 LNHDA and CDR2 SQIVND (reference sequence). The CDR3 length is 13 residues. V lost 2 bases to trimming and J lost 4 bases, with 6 bases between them. CDR3 residues: CASSISSNQPQHF. The DNA for the CDR3 is TGTGCCAGTAGTATATCTTCTAATCAGCCCCAGCATTTT.

The V and J genes are TRBV7-8 and TRBJ1-1, with D possibly matching TRBD1 (6 bases). V was trimmed by 4 bases and J by 3 bases, leaving 15 bases between them. The CDR3 length is 15 residues. Germline values: CDR1 SGHVS, CDR2 FQNEAQ. Here the CDR3 DNA reads TGTGCCAGCAGCTCCGCACAGGGTGGGGACACTGAAGCTTTCTTT. This sequence encodes CASSSAQGGDTEAFF.

This clone was seen just once. The chain combines TRBV6-4 with TRBJ2-7; tentative D call: TRBD2 (5 bases). The CDR3 covers 16 residues. Trimming shortened V by 0 bases and J by 7 bases, and 19 bases separated the two germline ends. Per the germline V gene, CDR1 is MRHNA and CDR2 is SNTAGT. CDR3 in amino acids: CASSDSLSCSGMEQYF. Here the CDR3 DNA reads TGTGCCAGCAGTGACTCTTTAAGTTGTTCGGGGATGGAGCAGTACTTC.

The V gene is TRBV7-2, the J gene TRBJ2-5, with D tentatively TRBD2 (5 bases). This CDR3 spans 15 amino acids. CDR1 SGHTA and CDR2 FQGNSA come from the germline V gene. Trimming shortened V by 3 bases and J by 5 bases, and 16 bases separated the two germline ends. DNA of the CDR3: TGTGCCAGCAGCTTGGTCCCGGGCCGAGGGGAGACCCAGTACTTC. It yields the protein CASSLVPGRGETQYF.

This clone was counted once. The chain couples TRBV19 to TRBJ1-6; D not certain. V lost 6 bases, J lost 4 bases, and 10 bases lay in between. The CDR3 is 14 residues long. Germline CDR1 is LNHDA and CDR2 is SQIVND (reference sequence). The CDR3 protein is CASRGPGYNSPLHF. The DNA for the CDR3 is TGTGCCAGTAGGGGCCCGGGGTATAATTCACCCCTCCACTTT.

This chain uses TRBV2 with TRBJ2-1; TRBD2 matches at 7 bases. Trimming took 8 bases from V and 6 from J; bases not matched to a gene: 4. CDR1 is SNHLY and CDR2 is FYNNEI in the germline V gene. This CDR3 has 12 residues. CDR3 sequence reads: CASAGVGNEQFF. In DNA form, the CDR3 reads TGTGCCAGCGCGGGAGTGGGCAATGAGCAGTTCTTC.

This clone appeared once. CDR3 sequence: CASSGTSRGEQFF. The DNA for the CDR3 is TGTGCCAGCAGTGGGACTAGCCGTGGTGAGCAGTTCTTC. The chain has TRBV6-4 and TRBJ2-1, with 8 bases identical to TRBD2. After removal of 4 bases from V and 9 bases from J, the junction contained 5 bases not matched to a gene. CDR3 length equals 13 residues. CDR1 and CDR2 (germline): MRHNA, SNTAGT.

The rearrangement joins TRBV14 to TRBJ1-6, with D possibly matching TRBD1 (5 bases). V was shortened by 8 bases and J by 7 bases, with 12 bases between the two germline ends. The germline CDR1 and CDR2 sequences are SGHDN and FVKESK. This CDR3 has 13 amino acids. The CDR3 is CASRPGANSPLHF. Here the CDR3 DNA reads TGTGCCAGCCGCCCTGGGGCGAATTCACCCCTCCACTTT.

This chain links TRBV3-1 (or the pseudogene TRBV3-2) with TRBJ1-1; a weak D match, TRBD1 (5 bases). The V end was cut by 0 bases, the J end by 1 base, with 9 bases between. The V gene's germline CDR1 is LGHDT and CDR2 YNNKEL (reference sequence). CDR3 size: 15 residues. The CDR3 DNA sequence: TGTGCCAGCAGCCAAGATCTAGGGGCGAACACTGAAGCTTTCTTT. Amino acid sequence: CASSQDLGANTEAFF.

This clone was seen once. CDR3 loop: CASSYFHGNTEAFF. The CDR3, as DNA: TGTGCCAGCAGTTACTTTCACGGGAACACTGAAGCTTTCTTT. The chain links TRBV6-5 to TRBJ1-1; D is undetermined. Germline assignment: CDR1 MNHEY and CDR2 SVGAGI. The CDR3 extends over 14 amino acids. The V and J ends lost 1 base and 1 base respectively, with 7 bases between them.

The J gene is TRBJ2-2, the V gene TRBV4-2, with TRBD2 matching over 9 bases. The length of the CDR3 is 17 residues. V lost 0 bases to trimming and J lost 5 bases; unmatched junction nucleotides: 7. Germline CDR1 and CDR2: LGHNA and YNFKEQ. CDR3 coding DNA: TGTGCCAGCAGCCAAGACTGGTCAGCGGGAGGTACCGGGGAGCTGTTTTTT. Translated, it gives CASSQDWSAGGTGELFF.

The chain links TRBV27 to TRBJ1-5; TRBD1 aligns across 9 bases. Per the germline V gene, CDR1 is MNHEY and CDR2 is SMNVEV (reference sequence). CDR3 length equals 15 residues. V dropped 6 bases and J dropped 6; count of bases not matched to a gene: 9. This chain's CDR3 is CASSQDRGASQPQHF. CDR3 sequence (DNA): TGTGCCAGCAGCCAGGACAGGGGCGCAAGTCAGCCCCAGCATTTT.

This chain connects TRBV4-2 to TRBJ2-7; D unresolved. CDR3 length equals 13 residues. V was pared by 4 bases and J by 6 bases, with 13 bases between. Germline V lookup: CDR1 LGHNA, CDR2 YNFKEQ. CDR3 region: CASSLAIGVEQYF. CDR3 in DNA: TGTGCCAGCAGCCTGGCCATTGGTGTCGAGCAGTACTTC.

This chain links TRBV5-6 with TRBJ1-1; D is unresolved. CDR3 size: 13 residues. Germline-derived CDR1 and CDR2 are SGHDT and YYEEEE. V was trimmed by 0 bases and J by 5 bases, leaving 8 bases between them. As DNA, the CDR3 is TGTGCCAGCAGCTTGGCCGCGAGGACTGAAGCTTTCTTT. Translating it yields CASSLAARTEAFF.

The V call is TRBV7-9, the J call TRBJ1-1; no firm D call. Trimming took 1 base from V and 1 from J, leaving 7 bases between them. The CDR3 is 14 amino acids. CDR1 and CDR2 from the germline V gene are SEHNR and FQNEAQ (reference sequence). CDR3 in amino acids: CASSLGHGNTEAFF. In DNA, the CDR3 is TGTGCCAGCAGCTTAGGCCACGGGAACACTGAAGCTTTCTTT.